This note documents a single T cell receptor (beta chain) sequence. It has no known antigen specificity. The input lacks base qualities; no much larger clone sits a single base away. Using the deep immunoSEQ assay, TCR CDR3 regions were amplified from genomic DNA by multiplex PCR. For each cell subset, the extracted genomic DNA was distributed evenly across all wells of several immunoSEQ 96-well plates, and each plate served as one replicate. Each replicate PCR for sorted subsets received around 200 ng genomic DNA, equal to about 29,000 T cell genomes. The purified libraries were quantified using a Qubit 3.0 fluorometer, sized with a Bioanalyzer 2100, and then quantified again using the KAPA Library Quantification kit. Every immunoSEQ 96-well plate was sequenced on a separate single-read 150-cycle Illumina NextSeq 550 flow cell. On the authors' methods: Because the immunoSEQ output included only junctional sequences and no quality scores, the filtering could not be the same as the filtering used for full-length reads. To assign V/J genes and CDR3, sequences were annotated using PyIR, a Python wrapper for IgBLAST v1.9, with IMGT germline references. Reads with weak V/J assignments (E-value above 1e-6), missing CDR3, stop codons, out-of-frame junctions, or ambiguous translated residues were removed. V3J clonotypes were defined as sequences sharing the same inferred V gene, J gene, and CDR3 amino acid sequence. The percentage overlap between two repertoires was calculated by dividing the number of shared unique clonotypes by the size of the smaller repertoire. Richness of each repertoire was evaluated using RTK rarefaction, the Chao1 estimator, and Recon v2.1 estimates of unobserved clonotypes. Generation probabilities for all TCRbeta clonotypes obtained by the gDNA method from a handful of donors were computed using OLGA. TCRdb carries this immuneACCESS record with in-frame sequences only. Its versions omit some clonotypes, under half of them owing to an unresolved V gene in the studies checked, with the rest unexplained. V and J calls and clone size follow that table, whereas D and trimming were derived from the DNA. This sample has about 1.9 million clones in its table, and around 93% of those were observed once. The ten largest clones represent 1.5% to 2% of the sample.

This specimen belongs to a study of shared clonotypes between healthy human individuals (dated by TCRdb to the early 2020s). Background on the whole study: The cohort comprised a couple of women and a few men aged 18 to 49 years. For each donor, three plates each were used for CD4 naive and CD4 memory, two plates were used for CD8 naive, and one plate was used for CD8 memory. To estimate repertoire size and how much clonotypes are shared between individuals, the study performed deep sequencing of blood TCR repertoires from 4 to 6 healthy adults. Different laboratories and diverse techniques were used to prepare libraries and sequence TCR repertoires, to increase sequencing depth and limit assay-specific biases. Leukapheresis yielded between about 0.85 and 10 billion PBMCs per donor.

For the CD8 naive samples, CD45RO-negative cells were positively selected for CCR7, yielding a CD45RA+CCR7+ population from which TemRA cells were excluded. Donors were healthy HIV-negative adults with no recently reported acute infections or vaccinations. Every donor was a Caucasian adult residing in Nashville, Tennessee, USA. Blood was collected by leukapheresis, and PBMCs were isolated by Ficoll-Histopaque density gradient centrifugation and then cryopreserved in liquid nitrogen vapor phase. Analytical flow cytometry was used to check the purity and quantity of every magnetically sorted T cell population. Each sorted fraction had its genomic DNA isolated and then quantified by UV absorbance on a Nanodrop 2000c. Overall results and qualifications from the work: Only blood was sampled, and tissue TCR repertoires likely differ from those in blood. Rarefaction of sorted-subset datasets indicated incomplete sequencing despite the large sequencing depth. Clonotypes shared by all four sorted-subset donors showed higher generation probabilities than non-shared clonotypes. Pairwise subsampling indicated that sequencing depth was expected to affect the degree of clonotype sharing among donors. Because the study included only a small number of donors, the genetic and exposure-history diversity represented was limited. Larger estimated clonotype richness was generally found for naive subsets than for memory subsets. Across a few donors, around 5.4% of naive CD4, 3% to 4% of naive CD8, approximately 2.5% of memory CD4, and roughly 0.41% of memory CD8 clonotypes were shared.

Sequences were obtained from naive CD8+ T cells from PBMCs. The sample's cell subset or site label is to be understood as: CD45RA+CCR7+. The sequence came from a man aged 18 to 30 in good health. Some clones in this sample may be carry-over from other donors' samples.

The base sequence is TGCGCCAGCAATACGTATAGCGGGATGATTAGACGCACAGATACGCAGTATTTT. Its translation is CASNTYSGMIRRTDTQYF. The chain is assembled from TRBV10-2 and TRBJ2-3; 8 nucleotides in the junction match TRBD2. Trimming accounts for 7 bases at V and 1 base at J, while the number of junction bases matched to no gene is 16. According to the germline V gene, CDR1 reads WSHSY and CDR2 reads SAAADI. The CDR3 covers 18 residues, taking in both the cysteine and the phenylalanine. Only CDR3 DNA remains: 54 bases, in frame from the first base.